These 25 T cell receptor beta chains were all obtained from the same sample, sequenced in a study of cytomegalovirus exposure and HLA in healthy donors. Vbeta (60) and Jbeta (13) primers were used in the PCR. Here immunoSEQ multiplex PCR was the method, and the copy in TCRdb shows in-frame clones only, minus some. The top ten hold 3.7% of the sample, which has some 150,000 clones, about 80% seen once. Specimen: PBMCs. These receptors originate from a man aged 25 to 40 in good health and CMV-seropositive.

The chain joins TRBV5-6 to TRBJ1-2; the match to TRBD1 covers 7 bases. There are 14 residues in the CDR3. V lost 3 bases, J lost 3 bases, and 5 bases stayed unmatched. Germline values: CDR1 SGHDT, CDR2 YYEEEE. This chain's CDR3 is CASSSETGYYGYTF. The DNA for the CDR3 is TGTGCCAGCAGCTCCGAGACAGGGTACTATGGCTACACCTTC.

The chain employs TRBV19 and TRBJ1-5; maybe TRBD1 (6 bases). V was shortened by 6 bases and J by 2 bases, with 17 bases between the two germline ends. CDR1 is LNHDA, CDR2 SQIVND, per germline (reference sequence). The CDR3 consists of 16 residues. DNA of the CDR3: TGTGCCAGTAGAGGGGGTGTTGAAGCTGGCAATCAGCCCCAGCATTTT. Translating it yields CASRGGVEAGNQPQHF.

The CDR3 bases are TGTGCCAGCAGCAGGGGGACCGGGGAGCTGTTTTTT. It yields the protein CASSRGTGELFF. V and J are TRBV7-2 and TRBJ2-2, with D possibly being TRBD1 (6 bases). Trimming cost V 5 bases and J 5 bases, with 6 bases left between them. Germline CDR1 reads SGHTA; CDR2 reads FQGNSA. The CDR3 extends over 12 amino acids.

The chain joins TRBV10-1 to TRBJ2-2; 12 bases agree with TRBD1. Germline assignment: CDR1 WNHNN and CDR2 SYGVQD (reference sequence). This CDR3 has 16 amino acids. V lost 4 bases, J lost 7 bases, and 7 bases stayed unmatched. CDR3 coding DNA: TGCGCCAGCAGTGCGACCGGGACAGGGGGCTTCGGGGAGCTGTTTTTT. Translation: CASSATGTGGFGELFF.

This chain uses TRBV10-3 with TRBJ2-6, with D perhaps TRBD1 (6 bases). Germline CDR1 is ENHRY and CDR2 is SYGVKD. The V gene lost 9 bases and the J gene lost 0 bases, with 24 bases spanning the gap. This CDR3 region has 19 residues. In DNA form, the CDR3 reads TGTGCCATTAGCCCGACCAGGACAGCGTTAATCTCTGGGGCCAACGTCCTGACTTTC. It specifies CAISPTRTALISGANVLTF.

The gene calls are TRBV19 and TRBJ1-5; no clear D. Germline V gene sequence: CDR1 LNHDA, CDR2 SQIVND (reference sequence). V lost 1 base, J lost 11 bases, and 9 bases lay in between. CDR3 length equals 12 residues. CDR3 DNA: TGTGCCAGTAGTATAGGAGCGAGGGCCCAGCATTTT. Its protein product is CASSIGARAQHF.

The sample holds one count of this clone. The genes are TRBV5-1 and TRBJ1-1; D is possibly TRBD1 (6 bases). Germline loops: CDR1 SGHRS, CDR2 YFSETQ. The CDR3 runs 14 residues. Trimming shortened V by 6 bases and J by 3 bases, and 15 bases separated the two germline ends. The CDR3 bases are TGCGCCAGCACTCGGGGGGCCGAGGACACTGAAGCTTTCTTT. This translates into CASTRGAEDTEAFF.

The chain recombines TRBV12-2 with TRBJ1-1; the table calls TRBD1, which could not be checked here. TRBV12-2 is deemed a pseudogene. The CDR3 is made up of 16 amino acids. CDR3 nucleotide sequence: TGTGCAAGTCGCCCTCACAGGGAGATCATGAACACTGAAGCTTTCTTT. Protein: CASRPHREIMNTEAFF.

The CDR3 loop reads CASKQGAGGTQYF. The CDR3 nucleotides read TGTGCCTCAAAACAGGGGGCAGGTGGGACCCAGTACTTC. V and J are TRBV30 and TRBJ2-5, with 9 bases that match TRBD1. After removal of 7 bases from V and 7 bases from J, the junction contained 10 bases not matched to a gene. The germline V gene has CDR1 GTSNPN and CDR2 SVGIG (reference sequence). This CDR3 has 13 amino acids.

The V call is TRBV19, the J call TRBJ2-7; tentative D call: TRBD1 (6 bases). Germline assignment: CDR1 LNHDA and CDR2 SQIVND (reference sequence). This CDR3 is built from 15 residues. V gave up 5 bases and J gave up 2 bases, with 16 bases separating them. CDR3 protein: CASSAWGQGPYEQYF. Here the CDR3 DNA reads TGTGCCAGTAGTGCCTGGGGGCAAGGGCCCTACGAGCAGTACTTC.

V usage is TRBV5-1 and J usage is TRBJ2-7, with D possibly matching TRBD2 (6 bases). Germline V gene lookup returns CDR1 SGHRS and CDR2 YFSETQ. The CDR3 spans 14 residues. V was shortened by 0 bases and J by 1 base, with 8 bases between the two germline ends. CDR3 protein: CASSLEAGSYEQYF. The CDR3 DNA sequence: TGCGCCAGCAGCTTGGAAGCGGGTTCCTACGAGCAGTACTTC.

The sample holds one count of this clone. The chain is built from TRBV6-1 and TRBJ2-2; a possible D gene is TRBD2 (6 bases). The CDR3 loop spans 15 amino acids. Germline V gene lookup returns CDR1 MNHNS and CDR2 SASEGT. Trimming pared 7 bases from V and 0 bases from J, leaving 12 bases between. As DNA, the CDR3 is TGTGCCAGCATTCTCGGAGGGGCGAACACCGGGGAGCTGTTTTTT. Protein product: CASILGGANTGELFF.

The V and J genes are TRBV7-9 and TRBJ2-2; 9 nucleotides line up with TRBD1. This CDR3 region has 16 residues. V dropped 5 bases and J dropped 4; count of bases not matched to a gene: 8. CDR1 is SEHNR, CDR2 FQNEAQ, per germline (reference sequence). The CDR3 reads CASSQAGTGITGELFF. CDR3 nucleotide sequence: TGTGCCAGCAGCCAAGCCGGGACAGGGATCACCGGGGAGCTGTTTTTT.

This clone was observed a few times. The V call is TRBV27, the J call TRBJ1-1; possible D gene TRBD1, 5 bases. V lost 3 bases to trimming and J lost 1 base, with 9 bases between them. CDR1 and CDR2 (germline): MNHEY, SMNVEV (reference sequence). The CDR3 is 14 residues long. In DNA, the CDR3 is TGTGCCAGCAGTTTGCACAGGACGAACACTGAAGCTTTCTTT. Translated, it gives CASSLHRTNTEAFF.

J is TRBJ1-3 and V is TRBV11-2; D unclear. Germline CDR1 reads SGHAT; CDR2 reads FQNNGV. This CDR3 is 17 amino acids long. V shed 4 bases and J shed 0 bases, with 16 bases lying between them. CDR3 DNA: TGTGCCAGCAGCTCCGACGGGGTACCGAGCTCTGGAAACACCATATATTTT. Protein sequence: CASSSDGVPSSGNTIYF.

This clone was seen a handful of times. This rearrangement joins TRBV5-5 to TRBJ1-3, with D unresolved. The CDR3 covers 15 residues. Germline V gives CDR1 SGHKS, CDR2 YYEKEE (reference sequence). Trimming took off 0 bases at V and 4 bases at J, with 11 bases between the two ends. The CDR3 region has the DNA TGTGCCAGCAGCTTGGTTTCCGATCGGGGAAACACCATATATTTT. Amino acid sequence: CASSLVSDRGNTIYF.

This clone was observed once. The chain links TRBV27 to TRBJ2-1, with 7 bases lining up with TRBD2. From germline, CDR1 is MNHEY and CDR2 SMNVEV (reference sequence). Unmatched junction bases numbered 1, after V lost 5 bases and J lost 0 bases. This CDR3 has 14 amino acids. In DNA form, the CDR3 reads TGTGCCAGCAGTGGGGGGGTCTCCTACAATGAGCAGTTCTTC. This codes for CASSGGVSYNEQFF.

The chain links TRBV25-1 to TRBJ2-3; 7 positions agree with TRBD1. The length of the CDR3 is 16 residues. Germline CDR1 and CDR2: MGHDK and SYGVNS. Trimming took 1 base from V and 2 from J; bases not matched to a gene: 6. CDR3 DNA: TGTGCCAGCAGTGAATCAGGGGGACAACCCACAGATACGCAGTATTTT. Its protein product is CASSESGGQPTDTQYF.

The V gene is TRBV6-5, the J gene TRBJ2-4; 9 bases agree with TRBD2. The CDR3 sequence is 16 residues long. Germline-derived CDR1 and CDR2 are MNHEY and SVGAGI. Trimming cost V 2 bases and J 4 bases; bases outside gene matches: 6. As DNA, the CDR3 is TGTGCCAGCAGTTACCTTAGCGGGGGCCAAAAAAACATTCAGTACTTC. This sequence encodes CASSYLSGGQKNIQYF.

This chain joins TRBV20-1 and TRBJ2-3; 7 bases match TRBD1. V shed 5 bases and J 4 bases; nucleotides not matched to a gene: 0. Germline-derived CDR1 and CDR2 are DFQATT and SNEGSKA (reference sequence). The CDR3 covers 11 residues. The CDR3 reads CSAGTADTQYF. The CDR3 nucleotides are TGCAGTGCTGGGACAGCAGATACGCAGTATTTT.

The chain uses TRBV2 and TRBJ2-6, with a possible D match to TRBD1 (6 bases). V lost 3 bases, J lost 2 bases, and 8 bases lay in between. The CDR3 contains 15 residues. Germline assignment: CDR1 SNHLY and CDR2 FYNNEI. The CDR3 spells CASSDTGTGANVLTF. The CDR3 DNA follows: TGTGCCAGCAGTGATACAGGGACTGGGGCCAACGTCCTGACTTTC.

This chain connects TRBV27 to TRBJ2-2, with 7 positions matching TRBD1. CDR3 length equals 14 residues. CDR1 MNHEY and CDR2 SMNVEV come from the germline V gene (reference sequence). V lost 11 bases and J lost 2; bases outside the gene matches: 8. DNA for the CDR3: TGTGCCGGCAAGACAGGGTTAAACACCGGGGAGCTGTTTTTT. Amino acid sequence: CAGKTGLNTGELFF.

The V call is TRBV30, the J call TRBJ1-2, with a tentative D call TRBD1 (6 bases). V was clipped by 0 bases and J by 8 bases, with 16 bases between them. Per the germline V gene, CDR1 is GTSNPN and CDR2 is SVGIG (reference sequence). The CDR3 length is 14 residues. Here the CDR3 DNA reads TGTGCCTGGAGTGTACGGAGCAGGGGTTTAGGCTACACCTTC. It is translated as CAWSVRSRGLGYTF.

This clone was observed a handful of times. The genes are TRBV28 and TRBJ1-5; D gene unclear. The germline V gene encodes CDR1 MDHEN and CDR2 SYDVKM. The CDR3 totals 13 residues. V lost 3 bases and J 5 bases, leaving 8 bases between the germline ends. The CDR3 region is CASSLQQDQPQHF. CDR3 sequence (DNA): TGTGCCAGCAGTTTGCAGCAGGATCAGCCCCAGCATTTT.

This chain joins TRBV5-1 and TRBJ2-2; 7 bases are shared with TRBD2. V was clipped by 1 base and J by 1 base; unmatched bases: 4. Germline CDR1 is SGHRS and CDR2 is YFSETQ. The CDR3 contains 16 residues. In DNA form, the CDR3 reads TGCGCCAGCAGCTTGTCGGGCGGGGGGAACACCGGGGAGCTGTTTTTT. Translating it yields CASSLSGGGNTGELFF.